This TCR beta chain was retrieved from a study of blood T cell repertoires in COVID-19. TCRdb's table, derived via immunoSEQ multiplex PCR, lists solely in-frame clones and lacks some. This table has 30,000 to 40,000 clones, about nine tenths appearing once. Between the trimmed V and J ends, which lost 6 bases and 6 bases, there was a span of 21 bases. Germline-derived CDR1 and CDR2 are MNHEY and SVGAGI. CDR3 length: 15 residues. This sequence originates from a man between 45 and 60 years old with active or convalescent COVID-19. The chain has TRBV6-5 and TRBJ2-7, with D perhaps TRBD2 (6 bases). The sequencing input was peripheral blood. The CDR3 bases are TGTGCCAGCAGGAGGAGAGCCGGGACTGGGGGCGAGCAGTACTTC. This encodes CASRRRAGTGGEQYF.